This T cell receptor (beta chain) was documented in a study of T cell responses to AZD1222 COVID-19 vaccine. Study conclusions and caveats: Once two AZD1222 doses were given, Spike-specific TCR breadth and depth went up. Nearly half of spike-specific TCRs reportedly go after variant regions that carry no mutations. Donors in the cohort were predominantly white British and more often female, and clonal diversity was possibly underestimated. CD4 TCRs covered the whole spike, strongest at regions 160-218 and 743-854.

Libraries were prepared by immunoSEQ multiplex PCR; TCRdb keeps only in-frame clonotypes and omits some of them. Among under 100,000 clones listed, about 88% were seen once. Trimming took 5 bases from V and 3 from J, leaving 11 bases between them. This CDR3 is 13 amino acids long. Remarks on this clone: Its antigen remains unknown.

The sequences come from peripheral blood, collected on day 0 of AZD1222 vaccination. The chain is built from TRBV12-3 or TRBV12-4 and TRBJ2-7; the D is unclear. The TCR was taken from an adult in good health. The CDR3 coding sequence is TGTGCCAGCAGTAGTAGGTTTGGCTACGAGCAGTACTTC. It is translated as CASSSRFGYEQYF.